These T cell receptor beta chains were read from a single sample in a study of blood T cell repertoires in COVID-19. Libraries were prepared by immunoSEQ multiplex PCR; TCRdb keeps only in-frame clonotypes and omits some of them. The sample lists approximately 140,000 clones, roughly 90% occurring once. Source material: peripheral blood. The source of these receptors is a man aged 45-65 years with active or convalescent COVID-19. Each CDR3 is given with its conserved first and last residue. D genes are given only for firm matches. Expanded clones get a size class; other rows say once, few or many, or leave the size out.

J,size,D,V,CDR3,DNA
TRBJ1-4,.,.,TRBV6-5,CASKPRQPNEKLFF,TGTGCCAGCAAACCCAGGCAGCCTAATGAAAAACTGTTTTTT
TRBJ2-1,.,TRBD1,TRBV24-1,CATSPGQGAYNEQFF,TGTGCCACCAGCCCCGGACAGGGAGCCTACAATGAGCAGTTCTTC
TRBJ2-7,.,TRBD1,TRBV15,CATSRDRVRSEQYF,TGTGCCACCAGCAGGGACAGGGTTCGCTCCGAGCAGTACTTC
TRBJ2-7,.,.,TRBV6-5,CASSPVATDSYEQYF,TGTGCCAGCAGCCCAGTGGCGACAGACTCCTACGAGCAGTACTTC
TRBJ2-5,.,.,TRBV5-6,CASSLELGHRTQYF,TGTGCCAGCAGCTTGGAATTGGGGCATCGGACCCAGTACTTC
TRBJ1-1,.,TRBD1,TRBV29-1,CSVWVRGIGDTEAFF,TGCAGCGTTTGGGTCAGGGGGATTGGCGACACTGAAGCTTTCTTT
TRBJ1-5,.,TRBD1,TRBV6-2/TRBV6-3,CASSGTENQPQHF,TGTGCCAGCAGTGGGACAGAGAATCAGCCCCAGCATTTT
TRBJ2-3,.,TRBD2,TRBV5-1,CASSSSGTDNTQYF,TGCGCCAGCAGCTCTAGCGGGACGGATAATACGCAGTATTTT
TRBJ2-1,.,.,TRBV27,CASSLAGRNNEQFF,TGTGCCAGCAGTTTGGCAGGGAGGAACAATGAGCAGTTCTTC
TRBJ1-6,.,.,TRBV25-1,CASSEYRGHSPLHF,TGTGCCAGCAGTGAATACAGGGGACATTCACCCCTCCACTTT
TRBJ2-4,.,TRBD1,TRBV12-5,CASGLVLSGGHIQYF,TGTGCTAGTGGTTTGGTACTGTCAGGGGGCCACATTCAGTACTTC
TRBJ2-7,.,.,TRBV7-9,CASSLVNREQYF,TGTGCCAGCAGCTTAGTTAATAGAGAGCAGTACTTC
TRBJ1-2,.,.,TRBV21-1,CASSKGPGQGWYGYTF,TGTGCCAGCAGCAAAGGCCCGGGACAGGGATGGTATGGCTACACCTTC
TRBJ1-3,.,TRBD1,TRBV5-4,CASSLETGTGNTIYF,TGTGCCAGCAGCTTGGAGACAGGGACTGGAAACACCATATATTTT
TRBJ2-4,.,.,TRBV21-1,CASKVSGAAKNIQYF,TGTGCCAGCAAAGTGAGCGGGGCGGCCAAAAACATTCAGTACTTC
TRBJ1-6,few,.,TRBV7-2,CASSLGGSGNSPLHF,TGTGCCAGCAGCTTAGGAGGGTCGGGGAATTCACCCCTCCACTTT
TRBJ2-5,.,TRBD1,TRBV20-1,CSADRGETQYF,TGCAGTGCTGACAGGGGAGAGACCCAGTACTTC
TRBJ1-5,.,.,TRBV10-3,CAISPRGGNQPQHF,TGTGCCATCAGCCCCCGGGGAGGCAATCAGCCCCAGCATTTT
TRBJ2-5,.,TRBD2,TRBV12-5,CASGLGSGGSIETQYF,TGTGCTAGTGGTTTGGGGAGCGGGGGGTCGATTGAGACCCAGTACTTC
TRBJ2-3,.,.,TRBV3-1/TRBV3-2,CASSHPVLYTQYF,TGTGCCAGCAGCCACCCAGTCCTCTATACGCAGTATTTT
TRBJ2-2,.,.,TRBV6-6,CASRAGLNTGELFF,TGTGCCAGCAGGGCGGGATTGAACACCGGGGAGCTGTTTTTT
TRBJ2-7,.,.,TRBV2,CASRGSRTPIGEQYF,TGTGCCAGCAGGGGGAGCCGGACCCCAATTGGCGAGCAGTACTTC
TRBJ1-4,.,.,TRBV9,CASSVGGNEKLFF,TGTGCCAGCAGCGTAGGCGGGAATGAAAAACTGTTTTTT
TRBJ2-1,.,TRBD1,TRBV29-1,CSVEEGRTGGNEQFF,TGCAGCGTTGAAGAGGGCCGTACAGGGGGCAACGAGCAGTTCTTC
TRBJ1-6,.,.,TRBV19,CASSIGRGGRYNSPLHF,TGTGCCAGTAGTATCGGACGGGGAGGACGTTATAATTCACCCCTCCACTTT
TRBJ2-7,.,.,TRBV12-3/TRBV12-4,CASSLGDRYEQYF,TGTGCCAGCAGCCTAGGAGACAGATACGAGCAGTACTTC
TRBJ1-2,.,TRBD1,TRBV30,CAWKGAVGGYTF,TGTGCCTGGAAGGGGGCCGTCGGTGGCTACACCTTC
TRBJ1-5,.,TRBD1,TRBV3-1/TRBV3-2,CASSQDRTGSGPQHF,TGTGCCAGCAGCCAAGATCGGACAGGGTCGGGGCCCCAGCATTTT
TRBJ2-5,.,TRBD2,TRBV30,CAWSASSGGETQYF,TGTGCCTGGAGTGCTTCTAGCGGGGGGGAGACCCAGTACTTC
TRBJ2-1,.,TRBD1,TRBV19,CASRVTGDSYNEQFF,TGTGCCAGTAGGGTGACAGGGGACTCCTACAATGAGCAGTTCTTC
TRBJ2-7,.,.,TRBV6-5,CATSWGRSYEQYF,TGTGCCACCTCATGGGGCAGATCCTACGAGCAGTACTTC
TRBJ1-1,few,.,TRBV27,CASAWDRGNTEAFF,TGTGCCAGCGCATGGGATCGGGGGAACACTGAAGCTTTCTTT
TRBJ2-3,.,.,TRBV10-1,CASSAEYTDTQYF,TGCGCCAGCAGTGCGGAGTACACAGATACGCAGTATTTT
TRBJ1-2,few,.,TRBV30,CASRDSVDYGYTF,TGTGCCTCCCGGGACTCAGTTGACTATGGCTACACCTTC
TRBJ1-1,.,.,TRBV29-1,CSVWVAMNTEAFF,TGCAGCGTTTGGGTAGCAATGAACACTGAAGCTTTCTTT
TRBJ1-5,.,.,TRBV10-2,CASSPTGDNQPQHF,TGCGCCAGCAGTCCAACCGGAGACAATCAGCCCCAGCATTTT
TRBJ1-2,.,.,TRBV4-3,CASSQELQNYGYTF,TGCGCCAGCAGCCAAGAACTCCAAAACTATGGCTACACCTTC
TRBJ2-1,.,TRBD2,TRBV5-5,CASSLGVSGSYNEQFF,TGTGCCAGCAGCTTGGGGGTTAGCGGGTCCTACAATGAGCAGTTCTTC
TRBJ1-1,.,TRBD1,TRBV19,CASTRDSELIEAFF,TGTGCCAGTACCAGGGACAGTGAATTGATTGAAGCTTTCTTT
TRBJ1-6,.,TRBD1,TRBV4-3,CASSQRQGNNSPLHF,TGCGCCAGCAGCCAAAGACAGGGTAATAATTCACCCCTCCACTTT
TRBJ2-2,.,.,TRBV9,CASSALTGELFF,TGTGCCAGCAGCGCCCTAACCGGGGAGCTGTTTTTT
TRBJ2-5,.,.,TRBV11-2,CASSEGVTQTQYF,TGTGCCAGCAGCGAGGGGGTCACGCAGACCCAGTACTTC
TRBJ1-1,once,TRBD1,TRBV15,CATSKQGALSMAEAFF,TGTGCCACCAGCAAACAGGGGGCGTTGAGTATGGCTGAAGCTTTCTTT
TRBJ1-4,.,.,TRBV20-1,CSAPLNEKLFF,TGCAGTGCTCCTCTTAATGAAAAACTGTTTTTT
TRBJ2-3,.,.,TRBV5-1,CASSLLTDTQYF,TGCGCCAGCAGCCTTCTTACAGATACGCAGTATTTT
TRBJ2-2,.,TRBD2,TRBV5-1,CASSLGTSGTKLHTGELFF,TGCGCCAGCAGCTTAGGGACTAGCGGGACAAAGCTGCACACCGGGGAGCTGTTTTTT
TRBJ2-7,few,TRBD1,TRBV10-3,CAISESPGQGVHEQYF,TGTGCCATCAGTGAATCACCGGGACAGGGGGTACACGAGCAGTACTTC
TRBJ2-3,.,.,TRBV9,CASSVLRDTQYF,TGTGCCAGCAGCGTATTGAGAGATACGCAGTATTTT
TRBJ2-1,.,TRBD2,TRBV30,CACSTSGGPLGNEQFF,TGTGCCTGTTCGACTAGCGGGGGCCCTTTAGGCAATGAGCAGTTCTTC
TRBJ1-3,once,.,TRBV6-6,CASVKVEGANTIYF,TGTGCCAGCGTAAAGGTGGAGGGAGCCAACACCATATATTTT
TRBJ2-7,.,TRBD2,TRBV11-2,CASSQRLAATYEQYF,TGTGCCAGCAGCCAAAGACTAGCCGCGACCTACGAGCAGTACTTC
TRBJ2-7,.,.,TRBV5-4,CASSFGVTYEQYF,TGTGCCAGCAGCTTCGGGGTTACCTACGAGCAGTACTTC
TRBJ2-7,.,.,TRBV7-2,CASSLDISYEQYF,TGTGCCAGCAGCTTGGACATTTCCTACGAGCAGTACTTC
TRBJ2-3,.,.,TRBV28,CASSSMSRDTQYF,TGTGCCAGCAGTTCGATGAGCCGGGATACGCAGTATTTT
TRBJ2-7,.,.,TRBV5-8,CASSLNRVGSYEQYF,TGTGCCAGCAGCCTAAACAGGGTAGGGTCCTACGAGCAGTACTTC
TRBJ2-7,.,TRBD2,TRBV28,CASSHRGGNYEQYF,TGTGCCAGCAGTCACCGGGGGGGAAATTACGAGCAGTACTTC
TRBJ2-5,.,TRBD2,TRBV4-2,CASSQDLATSGGGYQETQYF,TGTGCCAGCAGCCAAGACTTGGCGACTAGCGGGGGAGGGTACCAAGAGACCCAGTACTTC